This is a list of T cell receptor beta chains from one sample in a study of human T cells and chemical hapten exposure. TCRdb used MiXCR to reprocess the RACE reads, holding one entry per CDR3 protein. The sample consists of over 55,000 distinct CDR3 sequences, more than 9.5% of them appearing once. The source material was whole blood, sampled in connection with sensitization to the hapten diphenylcyclopropenone (DPC). These receptors originate from a woman aged 45-65 years with alopecia areata. Some clones in this sample may be carry-over from other donors' samples. The CDR3 runs from the conserved cysteine through the conserved F or W. A D gene is named only where the DNA matches it firmly. Clone size, where shown, is once, few, many, or a class for clones that have expanded.

>16|TRBD2|many|TRBV20-1|TRBJ2-5
TGCAGTGCTAGAGACCGACTAGCGGGTTTTAGAGAGACCCAGTACTTC
CSARDRLAGFRETQYF
>17|NA|many|TRBV6-1|TRBJ1-5
TGTGCCAGCAGTGGGGCGTTGGGCGGGCCCAGCAATCAGCCCCAGCATTTT
CASSGALGGPSNQPQHF
>16|NA|NA|TRBV20-1|TRBJ1-6
TGCAGTGCTAGAGATCCGCCCGGAACCTATAATTCACCCCTCCACTTT
CSARDPPGTYNSPLHF
>15|TRBD2|many|TRBV5-1|TRBJ2-3
TGCGCCAGTCTAGCGGAGGAACCTAGCACAGATACGCAGTATTTT
CASLAEEPSTDTQYF
>15|NA|NA|TRBV5-1|TRBJ2-7
TGCGCCAGCAGCTTGGGGACAGCCGAAGCCTACGAGCAGTACTTC
CASSLGTAEAYEQYF
>14|NA|many|TRBV24-1|TRBJ1-2
TGTGCCACCAGTGCCGCGGACAGTCCCTATGGCTACACCTTC
CATSAADSPYGYTF
>17|NA|few|TRBV7-9|TRBJ2-5
TGTGCCAGCAGCTTAACTGCAGGAGCCTTGTACCAAGAGACCCAGTACTTC
CASSLTAGALYQETQYF
>14|TRBD2|few|TRBV3-1|TRBJ2-7
TGTGCCAGCAGCCAAGGACTAGCGAACTACGAGCAGTACTTC
CASSQGLANYEQYF
>13|NA|NA|TRBV28|TRBJ1-1
TGTGCCAGCAGTTTAAAAGTTACCACTGAAGCTTTCTTT
CASSLKVTTEAFF
>12|TRBD1|NA|TRBV28|TRBJ1-2
TGTGCCAGCAGTAGGGACAGGCTAGGCTACACCTTC
CASSRDRLGYTF
>14|TRBD2|many|TRBV27|TRBJ2-7
TGTGCCAGCAGTCAGCGGGGGACGTCATATGAGCAGTACTTC
CASSQRGTSYEQYF
>11|NA|few|TRBV20-1|TRBJ1-2
TGCAGTGTCAGGGATAACTATGGCTACACCTTC
CSVRDNYGYTF
>15|TRBD1|many|TRBV28|TRBJ2-1
TGTGCCAGCAGTTTTGCCGGGACAGGGAATACTGAGCAGTTCTTC
CASSFAGTGNTEQFF
>15|NA|NA|TRBV6-2/TRBV6-3|TRBJ1-5
TGTGCCAGCAGCCTACTAGGGGGGCGGCAGACGGCCCAGCATTTT
CASSLLGGRQTAQHF
>15|TRBD2|many|TRBV2|TRBJ2-1
TGTGCCAGCAGACCAGGGACTAACTCCTACAATGAGCAGTTCTTC
CASRPGTNSYNEQFF
>17|TRBD2|NA|TRBV5-1|TRBJ2-5
TGCGCCAGCAGCTTGGCCCCGGGACTACAATACCAAGAGACCCAGTACTTC
CASSLAPGLQYQETQYF
>14|NA|many|TRBV9|TRBJ1-4
TGTGCCAGCAGCGTAGGGACCTCCTCTGAAAAACTGTTTTTT
CASSVGTSSEKLFF
>14|NA|few|TRBV4-2|TRBJ1-1
TGTGCCAGCAGCCTCTCACAGGTGAACACTGAAGCTTTCTTT
CASSLSQVNTEAFF
>16|NA|few|TRBV3-1|TRBJ2-7
TGTGCCAGCAGCCAAGTAGGGCGGCTATTCAACTACGAGCAGTACTTC
CASSQVGRLFNYEQYF
>15|TRBD2|many|TRBV6-6|TRBJ2-1
TGTGCCAGCAGTTACTCGATAGCCCTAGCGGGGGAGCAGTTCTTC
CASSYSIALAGEQFF
>14|NA|NA|TRBV18|TRBJ1-2
TGTGCCAGCTCACCAACGGGAGGCAACTATGGCTACACCTTC
CASSPTGGNYGYTF
>14|NA|few|TRBV18|TRBJ1-3
TGTGCCAGCTCACCTGGGGGAACTGGAAACACCATATATTTT
CASSPGGTGNTIYF
>14|NA|many|TRBV6-6|TRBJ1-6
TGTGCCAGCAGGACGGGGCAGGGGAGGGAACCCCTCCACTTT
CASRTGQGREPLHF
>15|NA|many|TRBV27|TRBJ2-1
TGTGCCAGCAGTCGACAGGGAGGCTCCTACAATGAGCAGTTCTTC
CASSRQGGSYNEQFF
>13|NA|few|TRBV11-2|TRBJ1-1
TGTGCCAGCAGCTTATTGGGCAGCTCTTTGGCTTTCTTT
CASSLLGSSLAFF
>13|TRBD1|many|TRBV12-3/TRBV12-4|TRBJ1-2
TGTGCCAGCAGTTTGGACAGGGGCTATGGCTACACCTTC
CASSLDRGYGYTF
>17|TRBD1|NA|TRBV6-5|TRBJ1-2
TGTGCCAGCAGTTACGCAAGGACAGGGGCGGGTAACTATGGCTACACCTTC
CASSYARTGAGNYGYTF
>16|NA|many|TRBV20-1|TRBJ2-7
TGCAGTGCTAGATCTAATTCAAGGAAGGAGGCCTACGAGCAGTACTTC
CSARSNSRKEAYEQYF
>12|NA|NA|TRBV20-1|TRBJ2-7
TGCAGTGCCCACACGCCCGGGAACGAGCAGTACTTC
CSAHTPGNEQYF
>17|TRBD1|many|TRBV29-1|TRBJ2-2
TGCAGCGTTGATACCGTCGAAGGGACAGGGAACACCGGGGAGCTGTTTTTT
CSVDTVEGTGNTGELFF
>15|NA|many|TRBV6-5|TRBJ1-1
TGTGCCAGCAGTTACTCTCCGGGGCGGGGCACTGAAGCTTTCTTT
CASSYSPGRGTEAFF
>15|NA|many|TRBV10-1|TRBJ1-5
TGCGCCAGCACCAAGGACAGACTTAGCAATCAGCCCCAGCATTTT
CASTKDRLSNQPQHF